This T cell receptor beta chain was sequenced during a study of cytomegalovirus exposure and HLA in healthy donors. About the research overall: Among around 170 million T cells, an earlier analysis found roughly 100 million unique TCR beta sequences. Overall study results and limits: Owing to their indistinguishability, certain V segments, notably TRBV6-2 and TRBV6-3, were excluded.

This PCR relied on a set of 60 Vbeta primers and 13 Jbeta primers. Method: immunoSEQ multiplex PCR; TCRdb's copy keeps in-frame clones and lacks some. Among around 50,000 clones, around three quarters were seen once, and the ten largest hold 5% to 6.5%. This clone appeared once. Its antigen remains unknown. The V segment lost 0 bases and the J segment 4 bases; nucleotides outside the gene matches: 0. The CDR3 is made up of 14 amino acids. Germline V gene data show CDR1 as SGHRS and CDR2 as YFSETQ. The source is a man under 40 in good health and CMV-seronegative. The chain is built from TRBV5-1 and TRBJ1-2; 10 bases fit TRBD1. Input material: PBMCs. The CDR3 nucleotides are TGCGCCAGCAGCTTGGGGGACAGGGGCTATGGCTACACCTTC. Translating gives CASSLGDRGYGYTF. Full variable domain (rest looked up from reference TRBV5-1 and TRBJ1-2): KAGVTQTPRYLIKTRGQQVTLSCSPISGHRSVSWYQQTPGQGLQFLFEYFSETQRNKGNFPGRFSGRQFSNSRSEMNVSTLELGDSALYLCASSLGDRGYGYTFGSGTRLTVV.